This TCR beta chain comes out of a study of OX40 agonist ivuxolimab in advanced cancers. This clone has just one count. The data were produced by immunoSEQ multiplex PCR, yet TCRdb's version contains in-frame clones alone and is incomplete. The data contain about 46,000 clones, about 91% of them singletons. The sample consisted of CD4+ or CD8+ T cells sorted from blood, taken in a trial of the OX40 agonist ivuxolimab. The clonotype originates from an adult with an advanced solid tumor such as melanoma, head and neck, liver or kidney cancer.

CDR3 sequence reads: CASSQDWGSGNTIYF. The DNA for the CDR3 is TGCGCCAGCAGCCAAGATTGGGGGTCTGGAAACACCATATATTTT. V gene TRBV4-3 combines with J gene TRBJ1-3; D may be TRBD1 (5 bases). The CDR3 totals 15 residues. Germline V lookup: CDR1 LGHNA, CDR2 YSLEER. V was trimmed by 0 bases and J by 1 base, leaving 7 bases between them.